The rows below give T cell receptor beta chains drawn from one sample of a study of blood T cell repertoires in COVID-19. Only in-frame clones appear in the TCRdb table, and some are missing; sequencing was by immunoSEQ multiplex PCR. The sample has roughly 250,000 clones, around four fifths seen once. Specimen: peripheral blood. These receptors came from a man in his forties with active or convalescent COVID-19. CDR3s include the opening cysteine and the closing phenylalanine or tryptophan. Each record gives: J gene, clone size, V gene, D gene, CDR3 DNA, CDR3 protein. D genes are given only for firm matches. A row's size may be missing; if present it is once, few, many or a size class.

>TRBJ2-3|NA|TRBV6-2/TRBV6-3|NA
TGTGCCAGCAGCCACCGTTCGGACAAATACGACCCAGATACGCAGTATTTT
CASSHRSDKYDPDTQYF
>TRBJ2-2|NA|TRBV5-1|TRBD2
TGCGCCAGCAGCCTGACTAGCGGGAACACCGGGGAGCTGTTTTTT
CASSLTSGNTGELFF
>TRBJ2-7|NA|TRBV21-1|NA
TGTGCCAGCAGCAAAAGGGACAGTTTCCCCTACGAGCAGTACTTC
CASSKRDSFPYEQYF
>TRBJ1-2|few|TRBV12-3/TRBV12-4|NA
TGTGCCAGCAGCGACACCTATGGCTACACCTTC
CASSDTYGYTF
>TRBJ2-7|once|TRBV28|NA
TGTGCCAGCAGTTCCGAAGGCGTGGGCACGGAAAGGGGTGAGCAGTACTTC
CASSSEGVGTERGEQYF
>TRBJ2-1|NA|TRBV9|TRBD2
TGTGCCAGCAGCCCCTCCCATACGACTAGCGGGAGAGAGCAGTTCTTC
CASSPSHTTSGREQFF
>TRBJ1-2|NA|TRBV30|NA
TGTGCCTGGAGTCTAGGACACAGAGCTAACTATGGCTACACCTTC
CAWSLGHRANYGYTF
>TRBJ1-1|NA|TRBV28|TRBD1
TGTGCCAGCAGTTTACTTCCAGGGACAGGTCGAACTGAAGCTTTCTTT
CASSLLPGTGRTEAFF
>TRBJ1-1|NA|TRBV18|TRBD1
TGTGCCAGCTCACGGGCCGGGACAGGGGGCTCTGAAGCTTTCTTT
CASSRAGTGGSEAFF
>TRBJ1-2|NA|TRBV4-3|NA
TGCGCCAGCAGCCAAGATCGCAGTCCGGGACTCGGCGGCTACACCTTC
CASSQDRSPGLGGYTF
>TRBJ1-1|NA|TRBV7-9|NA
TGTGCCAGCACCTTAGTTGTCGGGGTCACTGAAGCTTTCTTT
CASTLVVGVTEAFF
>TRBJ2-1|NA|TRBV11-2|NA
TGTGCCAGCAGCTTAAGACTAGGTATGGGCGATGAGCAGTTCTTC
CASSLRLGMGDEQFF
>TRBJ2-1|NA|TRBV30|TRBD2
TGTGCCTGGAGCGCCGGGACTAGCGTTAGCTCCTACAATGAGCAGTTCTTC
CAWSAGTSVSSYNEQFF
>TRBJ1-1|few|TRBV7-8|NA
TGTGCCAGCAGCTGGAGCATGAACACTGAAGCTTTCTTT
CASSWSMNTEAFF
>TRBJ2-1|NA|TRBV2|TRBD1
TGTGCCAGCAGGGGACAGGGTAAATACAATGAGCAGTTCTTC
CASRGQGKYNEQFF
>TRBJ1-6|NA|TRBV11-2|TRBD1
TGTGCCAGCAGCCCCGGGACAGGGATTCGCTCACCCCTCCACTTT
CASSPGTGIRSPLHF
>TRBJ2-7|NA|TRBV6-2/TRBV6-3|NA
TGTGCCAGCAGTAACCAACAGGGATCCTACGAGCAGTACTTC
CASSNQQGSYEQYF
>TRBJ1-1|NA|TRBV11-2|TRBD1
TGTGCCAGCAGCTCACGGACAGGAGGGAACACTGAAGCTTTCTTT
CASSSRTGGNTEAFF
>TRBJ1-1|NA|TRBV7-8|TRBD1
TGTGCCAGCACCGTGACAGGGATAAATACTGAAGCTTTCTTT
CASTVTGINTEAFF
>TRBJ2-2|NA|TRBV5-1|NA
TGCGCCAGCAGCTTGGCTCGTAGCACCGGGGAGCTGTTTTTT
CASSLARSTGELFF
>TRBJ2-3|NA|TRBV11-3|TRBD2
TGTGCCAGCAGCTCGGGACTAGCGGCCGGCACAGATACGCAGTATTTT
CASSSGLAAGTDTQYF
>TRBJ1-3|NA|TRBV6-5|NA
TGTGCCAGCTGCGGTAGTGGAAACACCATATATTTT
CASCGSGNTIYF
>TRBJ1-2|NA|TRBV20-1|NA
TGCAGTGCCAATCCGGGGGGCTACACCTTC
CSANPGGYTF
>TRBJ2-7|NA|TRBV29-1|NA
TGCAGCGTCGGAGTGGACGAGCAGTACTTC
CSVGVDEQYF
>TRBJ2-2|NA|TRBV6-6|NA
TGTGCCAGCGAGGAGAACACCGGGGAGCTGTTTTTT
CASEENTGELFF
>TRBJ2-5|NA|TRBV7-8|NA
TGTGCCAGCAGCTCGGGGACTTTACAAGAGACCCAGTACTTC
CASSSGTLQETQYF
>TRBJ1-5|NA|TRBV24-1|NA
TGTGCCACCAGTGATTTGCCAGGTTTGAGGCCCCAGCATTTT
CATSDLPGLRPQHF
>TRBJ1-6|few|TRBV6-6|NA
TGTGCCAGTAGGCAGGTGGAAGGTTCACCCCTCCACTTT
CASRQVEGSPLHF
>TRBJ2-1|NA|TRBV10-3|TRBD1
TGTGCCATCAGTGAGCCGACAGGGGTCATTTCCTACAATGAGCAGTTCTTC
CAISEPTGVISYNEQFF
>TRBJ2-1|NA|TRBV30|TRBD1
TGTGCCCGTCAAGGCGGGGACAGGAAGAACAATGAGCAGTTCTTC
CARQGGDRKNNEQFF
>TRBJ2-2|NA|TRBV6-1|NA
TGTGCCAGCAGTGAAGTAGGGGAAGGGGAGCTGTTTTTT
CASSEVGEGELFF
>TRBJ2-1|NA|TRBV9|TRBD2
TGTGCCAGCAGCGTAGGTGGGAGGGCCCGGAATGAGCAGTTCTTC
CASSVGGRARNEQFF
>TRBJ1-6|NA|TRBV14|NA
TGTGCCAGCAGCCACGCGGCAAATAATTCACCCCTCCACTTT
CASSHAANNSPLHF
>TRBJ2-5|NA|TRBV9|NA
TGTGCCAGCAGCGCGGATAACCGACTCCAAGAGACCCAGTACTTC
CASSADNRLQETQYF
>TRBJ2-2|NA|TRBV11-3|TRBD2
TGTGCCAGCAGCTTAGTGTGGACTAGCGCGAACACCGGGGAGCTGTTTTTT
CASSLVWTSANTGELFF
>TRBJ1-2|once|TRBV27|TRBD1
TGTGCCAGCAGTCCCGGTAAAGGGACAGGGTATGGCTACACCTTC
CASSPGKGTGYGYTF
>TRBJ2-7|NA|TRBV27|NA
TGTGCCAGCAGTTTATCGAAAGGAGGGGGCCCCGGCGAGCAGTACTTC
CASSLSKGGGPGEQYF
>TRBJ1-4|once|TRBV5-1|TRBD1
TGCGCCAGCAGCCGCGGGACAGGTGCCGAAAAACTGTTTTTT
CASSRGTGAEKLFF
>TRBJ1-3|NA|TRBV19|NA
TGTGCCAGTAGTCGATTCCAGGGAACTGGAAACACCATATATTTT
CASSRFQGTGNTIYF
>TRBJ1-5|NA|TRBV6-1|NA
TGTGCCAGCAGTGAAGCCGAGGTTTTCGGTCAGCCCCAGCATTTT
CASSEAEVFGQPQHF
>TRBJ1-4|NA|TRBV29-1|TRBD1
TGCAGCGCGGGTCGTGGACAGGGCCTTCCGGGTGAAAAACTGTTTTTT
CSAGRGQGLPGEKLFF
>TRBJ2-3|NA|TRBV19|NA
TGTGCCACTCAACTTTCGCCGATCGCAGATACGCAGTATTTT
CATQLSPIADTQYF